Listed below are T cell receptor beta chains from one sample, sequenced in a study of regulatory T cells in long-lasting Graves disease. TCRdb passed the multiplex PCR reads through MiXCR, listing each CDR3 protein once. The table shows fewer than 450,000 distinct CDR3 sequences, with less than 25% occurring only once. This sample comprised peripheral blood mononuclear cells (PBMCs), obtained when the disease was refractory, from a patient treated with antithyroid drugs. The receptors here all came from a female donor with Graves disease. Each CDR3 is given with its conserved first and last residue. The D gene is left open where the match is weak. A clone size is listed for some rows: how often the clone was seen (once, few, many), or a class if it is expanded.

>few|NA|TRBV7-9|14|TRBJ2-4
TGTGCCAGCAGCCCACCCGGGACACCAGACATTCAGTACTTC
CASSPPGTPDIQYF
>many|NA|TRBV12-3/TRBV12-4|15|TRBJ1-6
TGTGCCAGCAGTCTAGGGGGTTCTCAAAACTCACCCCTCCACTTT
CASSLGGSQNSPLHF
>NA|TRBD1|TRBV6-1|13|TRBJ2-7
TGTGCCAGCTTCGGGACAGGGGACTACGAGCAGTACTTC
CASFGTGDYEQYF
>many|TRBD1|TRBV10-3|15|TRBJ2-5
TGTGCCATCAGTGAATGGGACAGGGGAACGGAGACCCAGTACTTC
CAISEWDRGTETQYF
>few|NA|TRBV7-2|15|TRBJ1-1
TGTGCCAGCAGCTTATTTGAGGGTTTCGACACTGAAGCTTTCTTT
CASSLFEGFDTEAFF
>NA|NA|TRBV6-1|14|TRBJ2-2
TGTGCCGGCAGATCAGTTGGGCAGGCCGGGGAGCTGTTTTTT
CAGRSVGQAGELFF
>many|TRBD2|TRBV5-6|16|TRBJ2-5
TGTGCCAGCAGTCCTACAACTAGCGAGTACCAAGAGACCCAGTACTTC
CASSPTTSEYQETQYF
>NA|TRBD2|TRBV29-1|13|TRBJ2-1
TGCAGCGTTGTTAGCGGGGTTAACAATGAGCAGTTCTTC
CSVVSGVNNEQFF
>few|NA|TRBV29-1|11|TRBJ2-7
TGCAGCGTTAGAACAGGGGAGGTGCAGTACTTC
CSVRTGEVQYF
>many|NA|TRBV6-1|15|TRBJ1-5
TGTGCCAGCACTCCAGGTGAGGGGGGCAATCAGCCCCAGCATTTT
CASTPGEGGNQPQHF
>many|TRBD1|TRBV7-6|12|TRBJ1-6
TGTGCCAGCAGCTTCGACCGGGACAGCGTCGGTTTT
CASSFDRDSVGF
>many|NA|TRBV7-3|17|TRBJ1-1
TGTGCCAGCAGCTTAATACGAGCGGCGCTGCGGGACACTGAAGCTTTCTTT
CASSLIRAALRDTEAFF
>many|NA|TRBV28|15|TRBJ1-1
TGTGCCAGCAGTTTACGGGGGGCGATTCACACTGAAGCTTTCTTT
CASSLRGAIHTEAFF
>NA|TRBD2|TRBV5-4|17|TRBJ2-5
TGTGCCAGCAGCTCGAGGGGCATAGCGGGAGATGGAGAGACCCAGTACTTC
CASSSRGIAGDGETQYF
>NA|TRBD1|TRBV19|15|TRBJ2-1
TGTGCCAGTAGTCAAGACAGGGTTCGTGGCAATGAGCAGTTCTTC
CASSQDRVRGNEQFF
>NA|NA|TRBV9|14|TRBJ1-3
TGTGCCAGCAGCGTAGACTCCTCTGGAAACACCATATATTTT
CASSVDSSGNTIYF
>many|NA|TRBV27|13|TRBJ1-5
TGTGCCAGCACCTTAGGGCAAAATCAGCCCCAGCATTTT
CASTLGQNQPQHF
>NA|NA|TRBV20-1|13|TRBJ1-3
TGCAGTGCTTTCCGGGCCTCTGGAAACACCATATATTTT
CSAFRASGNTIYF
>many|TRBD2|TRBV10-3|14|TRBJ2-5
TGTGCCATCAGCAACCGGGAGGGCCGGGAGACCCAGTACTTC
CAISNREGRETQYF
>few|NA|TRBV25-1|13|TRBJ1-2
TGTGCCAGCAGTCACAGGACCTTATATGGCTACACCTTC
CASSHRTLYGYTF
>few|TRBD1|TRBV6-2/TRBV6-3|15|TRBJ2-5
TGTGCCAGCAGTTACATCACCGGGACAGAAGAGACCCAGTACTTC
CASSYITGTEETQYF
>many|NA|TRBV5-4|14|TRBJ2-7
TGTGCCAGCAGCGGGACCAGAGGCTCCTACGAGCAGTACTTC
CASSGTRGSYEQYF
>NA|TRBD1|TRBV7-6|14|TRBJ1-1
TGTGCCAGAAAACCGGGACAGGGAGTCACTGAAGCTTTCTTT
CARKPGQGVTEAFF
>few|TRBD2|TRBV7-8|14|TRBJ2-7
TGTGCCAGCAGCACGACTAGCGGGACGGGCGAGCAGTACTTC
CASSTTSGTGEQYF
>NA|TRBD1|TRBV18|15|TRBJ1-1
TGTGCCAGCTCACAACAACAGGGGGCTAACACTGAAGCTTTCTTT
CASSQQQGANTEAFF
>many|NA|TRBV28|14|TRBJ1-1
TGTGCCAGCAGTTTCCAGACTAGCAGGCGACAGGCTTTCTTT
CASSFQTSRRQAFF
>NA|TRBD2|TRBV19|19|TRBJ2-1
TGTGCCAGTAGTATAAAGGGACTAGCGGGAGGGCTACCTTACAATGAGCAGTTCTTC
CASSIKGLAGGLPYNEQFF
>many|TRBD2|TRBV12-3/TRBV12-4|22|TRBJ2-7
TGTGCCAGCAGTTTAGCGGGTACGTGGAGAACTAGCGGGAGAGAAAGAACCTACGAGCAGTACTTC
CASSLAGTWRTSGRERTYEQYF
>many|NA|TRBV11-2|13|TRBJ1-2
TGTGCCAGCAGCTTAGAAGGGTGGAAAGGCTACACCTTC
CASSLEGWKGYTF
>many|NA|TRBV11-2|12|TRBJ2-7
TGTGCCAGCAGTTTTTTAGGGGGCGAGCAGTACTTC
CASSFLGGEQYF
>many|NA|TRBV28|14|TRBJ2-4
TGTGCCAGCAGTTTAGTTGGGGGCGGGAACATTCAGTACTTC
CASSLVGGGNIQYF
>NA|NA|TRBV28|14|TRBJ2-3
TGTGCCAGTTTGGTCTTACCTTTGGCAGATACGCAGTATTTT
CASLVLPLADTQYF
>many|TRBD1|TRBV20-1|14|TRBJ2-7
TGCAGTGCTAGAGCGGGACAGGGGTTCGGTGAGCAGTACTTC
CSARAGQGFGEQYF
>few|NA|TRBV30|15|TRBJ2-5
TGTGCCTGGAGCCGCGGTAGAGGCTCCCAAGAGACCCAGTACTTC
CAWSRGRGSQETQYF
>many|TRBD1|TRBV27|17|TRBJ1-5
TGTGCCAGCAGTTTATCGCGGACAGGCTCGGGCAATCAGCCCCAGCATTTT
CASSLSRTGSGNQPQHF
>few|TRBD1|TRBV13|16|TRBJ2-7
TGTGCCAGCAGCTCCCGGGACAGGGAGAGGCCCTACGAGCAGTACTTC
CASSSRDRERPYEQYF
>few|NA|TRBV10-3|12|TRBJ1-1
TGTGCCACCGGGGGGGGGGCTCATGAAGCTTTCTTT
CATGGGAHEAFF
>few|NA|TRBV30|13|TRBJ1-4
TGTGCCTGGAAGGGGGGTTTTAATGAAAAACTGTTTTTT
CAWKGGFNEKLFF
>NA|NA|TRBV11-2|18|TRBJ2-7
TGTGCCAGCAGCTTAGATCCCTTTACTAGTTTGGGCTCCTACGAGCAGTACTTC
CASSLDPFTSLGSYEQYF
>NA|NA|TRBV27|14|TRBJ2-7
TGTGCCAGCAGCCCAAACAGGGACCCCTACGAGCAGTACTTC
CASSPNRDPYEQYF
>NA|NA|TRBV4-3|13|TRBJ1-2
TGCGCCAGCAGCCAAGGGCCGGGGGCTGGCTACACCTTC
CASSQGPGAGYTF
>many|TRBD1|TRBV7-2|15|TRBJ1-1
TGTGCCAGCAGCTTACGGACAGGGGCGAACACTGAAGCTTTCTTT
CASSLRTGANTEAFF
>many|NA|TRBV20-1|12|TRBJ2-4
TGCAGTGCTAGAACCACTGGAAACATTCAGTACTTC
CSARTTGNIQYF
>few|NA|TRBV9|18|TRBJ2-5
TGTGCCAGCAGCAAACGGGACCCGCGGATGACGGGGGTAGAGACCCAGTACTTC
CASSKRDPRMTGVETQYF
>many|TRBD2|TRBV2|15|TRBJ2-3
TGTGCCAGCACCGGACTAGCGGGAGGCACAGATACGCAGTATTTT
CASTGLAGGTDTQYF
>many|NA|TRBV12-3/TRBV12-4|12|TRBJ1-2
TGTGCCAGCAGTAAGGTTTTCTATGGCTACACCTTC
CASSKVFYGYTF
>many|NA|TRBV11-2|14|TRBJ2-5
TGTGCCAGCAGCTCTCTTCGGGGGCGAGGGACCCAGTACTTC
CASSSLRGRGTQYF
>many|NA|TRBV28|13|TRBJ2-7
TGTGCCAGCAGTTTGGTACAGACCTACGAGCAGTACTTC
CASSLVQTYEQYF
>many|NA|TRBV28|14|TRBJ2-5
TGTGCCAGCAGAACCCAGGGGGGCCAAGAGACCCAGTACTTC
CASRTQGGQETQYF
>few|NA|TRBV6-1|15|TRBJ2-2
TGTGCCAGCAGTAAAGGAGACAGTCCGACCGGGGAGCTGTTTTTT
CASSKGDSPTGELFF
>few|NA|TRBV7-3|13|TRBJ2-3
TGTGCCAGCAGCCCCGAACCATCCGGGACGCAGTATTTT
CASSPEPSGTQYF
>NA|NA|TRBV5-6|14|TRBJ2-2
TGTGCCAGCAGCTTCGGGGAGGACACCGGGGAGCTGTTTTTT
CASSFGEDTGELFF
>many|NA|TRBV12-3/TRBV12-4|12|TRBJ2-4
TGTGCCAGCGGGGGAAGCCAAAACATTCAGTACTTC
CASGGSQNIQYF